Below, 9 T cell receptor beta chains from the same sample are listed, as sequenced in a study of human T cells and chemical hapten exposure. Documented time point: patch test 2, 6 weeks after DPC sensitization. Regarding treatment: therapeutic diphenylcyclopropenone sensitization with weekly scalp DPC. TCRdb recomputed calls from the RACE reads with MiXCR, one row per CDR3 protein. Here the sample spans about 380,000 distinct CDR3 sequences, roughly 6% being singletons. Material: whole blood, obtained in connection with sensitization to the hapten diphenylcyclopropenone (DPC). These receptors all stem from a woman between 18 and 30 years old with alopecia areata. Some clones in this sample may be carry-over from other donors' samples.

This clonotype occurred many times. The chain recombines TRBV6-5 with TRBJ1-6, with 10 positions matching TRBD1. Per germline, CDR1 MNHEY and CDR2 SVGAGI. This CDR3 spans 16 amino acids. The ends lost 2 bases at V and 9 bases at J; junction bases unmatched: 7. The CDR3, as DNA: TGTGCCAGCAGTTACGGACCGACAGGGGGCGGTTCACCCCTCCACTTT. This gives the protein CASSYGPTGGGSPLHF.

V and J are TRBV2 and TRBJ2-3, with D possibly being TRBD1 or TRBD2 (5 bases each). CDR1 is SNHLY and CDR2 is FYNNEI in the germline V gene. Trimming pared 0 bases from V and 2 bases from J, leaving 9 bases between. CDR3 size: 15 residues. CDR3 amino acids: CASSEAGDLTDTQYF. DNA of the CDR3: TGTGCCAGCAGTGAAGCGGGGGACCTCACAGATACGCAGTATTTT. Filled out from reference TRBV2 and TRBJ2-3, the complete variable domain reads EPEVTQTPSHQVTQMGQEVILRCVPISNHLYFYWYRQILGQKVEFLVSFYNNEISEKSEIFDDQFSVERPDGSNFTLKIRSTKLEDSAMYFCASSEAGDLTDTQYFGPGTRLTVL.

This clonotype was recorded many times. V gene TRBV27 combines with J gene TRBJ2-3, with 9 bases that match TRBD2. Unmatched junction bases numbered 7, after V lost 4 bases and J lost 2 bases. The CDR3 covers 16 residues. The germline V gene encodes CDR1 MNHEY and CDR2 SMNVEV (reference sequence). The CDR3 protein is CASSSIASGDTDTQYF. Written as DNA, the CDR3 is TGTGCCAGCAGTTCTATCGCTAGCGGGGACACAGATACGCAGTATTTT.

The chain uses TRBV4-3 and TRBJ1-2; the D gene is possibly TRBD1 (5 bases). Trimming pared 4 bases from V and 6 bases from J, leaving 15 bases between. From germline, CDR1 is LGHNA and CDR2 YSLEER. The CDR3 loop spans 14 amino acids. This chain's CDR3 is CASSRGPLGDGYTF. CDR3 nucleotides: TGCGCCAGCAGCCGAGGACCCCTGGGGGATGGCTACACCTTC.

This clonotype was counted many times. The CDR3 DNA reads as TGCAGTGCTAGAGATGGCGCCAGAAGCTCCTACGAGCAGTACTTC. Translation gives CSARDGARSSYEQYF. The chain recombines TRBV20-1 with TRBJ2-7; D unresolved. From germline, CDR1 is DFQATT and CDR2 SNEGSKA (reference sequence). Trimming took 0 bases from V and 0 from J, leaving 12 bases between them. CDR3 size: 15 residues.

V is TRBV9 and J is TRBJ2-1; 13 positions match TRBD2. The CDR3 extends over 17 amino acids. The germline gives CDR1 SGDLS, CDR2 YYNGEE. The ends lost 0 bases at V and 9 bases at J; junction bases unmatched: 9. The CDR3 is CASSVAFTSGGAGEQFF. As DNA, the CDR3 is TGTGCCAGCAGCGTAGCCTTTACTAGCGGGGGGGCTGGTGAGCAGTTCTTC.

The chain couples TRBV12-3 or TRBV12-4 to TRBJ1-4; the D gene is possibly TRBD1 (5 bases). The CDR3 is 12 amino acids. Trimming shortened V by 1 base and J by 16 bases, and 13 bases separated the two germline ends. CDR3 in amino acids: CASSLEGTPEFF. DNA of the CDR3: TGTGCCAGCAGTTTAGAGGGGACCCCTGAGTTTTTT.

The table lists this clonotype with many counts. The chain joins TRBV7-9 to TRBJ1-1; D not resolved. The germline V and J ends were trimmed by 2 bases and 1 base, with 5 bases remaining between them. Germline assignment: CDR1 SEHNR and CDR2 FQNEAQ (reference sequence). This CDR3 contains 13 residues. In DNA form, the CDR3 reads TGTGCCAGCAGCTTATCTGCGAACACTGAAGCTTTCTTT. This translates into CASSLSANTEAFF.

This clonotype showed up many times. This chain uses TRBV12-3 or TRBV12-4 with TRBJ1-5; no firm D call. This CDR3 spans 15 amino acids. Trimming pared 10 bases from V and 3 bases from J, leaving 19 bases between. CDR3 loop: CATKENSLNNQPQHF. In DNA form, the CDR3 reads TGTGCCACCAAGGAGAATTCCTTGAACAATCAGCCCCAGCATTTT.